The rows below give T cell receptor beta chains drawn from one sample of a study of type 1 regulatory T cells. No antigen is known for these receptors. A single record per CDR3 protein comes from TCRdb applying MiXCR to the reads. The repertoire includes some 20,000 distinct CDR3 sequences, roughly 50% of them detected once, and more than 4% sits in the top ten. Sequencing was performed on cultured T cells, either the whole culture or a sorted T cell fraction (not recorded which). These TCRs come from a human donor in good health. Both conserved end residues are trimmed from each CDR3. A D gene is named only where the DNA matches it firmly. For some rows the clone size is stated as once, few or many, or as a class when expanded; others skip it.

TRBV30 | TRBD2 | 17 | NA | AWRQRTSGIKLSYNEQF
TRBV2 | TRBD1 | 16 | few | ASSLPMDRRQNTGELF
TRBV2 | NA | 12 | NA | ASSISGGVTEAF
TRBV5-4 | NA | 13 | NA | ASSLGRQVNYEQY
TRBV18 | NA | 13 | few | ASSPAMGGGYEQF
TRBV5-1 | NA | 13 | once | ASSPEGGTPYGYT
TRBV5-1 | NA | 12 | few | ASSPIEGNEKLF
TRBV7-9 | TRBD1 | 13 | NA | ASSRQGPSGNTIY
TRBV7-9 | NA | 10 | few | ASSRGGYEQY
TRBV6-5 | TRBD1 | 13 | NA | ASSTLTGGGYGYT
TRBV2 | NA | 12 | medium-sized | ASRRRGVNYGYT
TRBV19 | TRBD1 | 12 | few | ASNTGERARGYT
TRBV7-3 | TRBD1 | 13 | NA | ASSLTDRVNGELF
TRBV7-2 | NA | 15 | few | ASSFLRGRGYTDTQY
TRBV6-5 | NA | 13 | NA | ASSNPRGPRETQY
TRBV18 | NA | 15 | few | ASSPLYSGDSNQPQH
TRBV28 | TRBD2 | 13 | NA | ASSSLAAGPDTQY
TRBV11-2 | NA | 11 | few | ASSLAAYYGYT
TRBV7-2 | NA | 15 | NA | ASSSIGAGRGTGELF
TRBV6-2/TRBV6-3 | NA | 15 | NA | ASSSPGTPLAKNIQY
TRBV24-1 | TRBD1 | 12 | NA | ATSEPTGVGTQY
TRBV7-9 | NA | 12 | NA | ASSLLRGSETQY
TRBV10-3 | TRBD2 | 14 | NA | AISEASGKNKNIQY
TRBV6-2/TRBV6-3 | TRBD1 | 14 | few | ASSHGRQGSLNEQF
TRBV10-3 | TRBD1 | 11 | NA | ASRGTGVTPLH
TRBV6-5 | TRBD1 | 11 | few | ASKGTGVKGYT
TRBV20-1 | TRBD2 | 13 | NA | SASPRGGHGREQY
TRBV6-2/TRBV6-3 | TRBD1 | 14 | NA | ASSSRGTVKNSPLH
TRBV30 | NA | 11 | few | AWSGDPNTEAF
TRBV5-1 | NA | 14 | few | ASSSTGMTTNEKLF
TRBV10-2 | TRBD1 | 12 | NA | ASSESGQGEPQH
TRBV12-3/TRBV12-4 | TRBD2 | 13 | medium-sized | ASSFGGTASYEQY
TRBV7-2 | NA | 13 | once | ARSLEGSGRTEAF
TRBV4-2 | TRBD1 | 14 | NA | ASSAPGQGSGNTIY
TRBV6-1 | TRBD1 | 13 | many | ASTGTGGFRQPQH
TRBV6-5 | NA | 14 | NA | ASRPVGAGSNQPQH